The 5 T cell receptor beta chains below all came from one sample that was sequenced in a study of cytomegalovirus exposure and HLA in healthy donors. Amplification used 60 Vbeta primers and 13 Jbeta primers. Sequencing was performed with immunoSEQ multiplex PCR; in TCRdb, only in-frame clones are kept and a portion is missing. The sample records under 250,000 clones, 82% being singletons. The sequenced sample consisted of PBMCs. The receptors were sampled from a woman between 40 and 50 years old in good health and CMV-seronegative.

The J gene is TRBJ1-4, the V gene TRBV25-1; 7 nucleotides agree with TRBD1. This CDR3 has 16 residues. V shed 5 bases, J shed 6 bases, and the junction held 12 bases outside the gene matches. Germline assignment: CDR1 MGHDK and CDR2 SYGVNS. The CDR3 coding sequence is TGTGCCAGCAGTACACAGGGGTTTGGGAGTGATGAAAAACTGTTTTTT. This sequence encodes CASSTQGFGSDEKLFF.

The chain has TRBV2 and TRBJ2-1, with 8 bases identical to TRBD2. Per germline, CDR1 SNHLY and CDR2 FYNNEI. The CDR3 contains 15 residues. The ends lost 6 bases at V and 2 bases at J; junction bases unmatched: 6. DNA for the CDR3: TGTGCCAGCAGGTCAACTAGCGGCACCTACAATGAGCAGTTCTTC. Translating it yields CASRSTSGTYNEQFF.

The V and J genes are TRBV29-1 and TRBJ1-2; D call uncertain. V lost 5 bases and J lost 4, with 32 bases in between. CDR3 size: 19 residues. CDR1 is SQVTM, CDR2 ANQGSEA, per germline. CDR3 DNA sequence: TGCAGCGTTACCGCTTTAGAGGGCTCAGCGTCAGTGTCGTTCTATGGCTACACCTTC. As protein: CSVTALEGSASVSFYGYTF.

This clone was seen a handful of times. The J gene is TRBJ2-3, the V gene TRBV6-1, with 9 bases identical to TRBD2. Trimming removed 2 bases from V and 2 bases from J; junction bases left unmatched: 5. Germline CDR1 MNHNS, CDR2 SASEGT. This CDR3 contains 16 residues. The CDR3: CASSELSGGPTDTQYF. CDR3 nucleotides: TGTGCCAGCAGTGAATTAAGCGGGGGGCCCACAGATACGCAGTATTTT.

The chain recombines TRBV7-9 with TRBJ1-4; D unresolved. The CDR3 covers 12 residues. Per germline, CDR1 SEHNR and CDR2 FQNEAQ (reference sequence). V was pared by 5 bases and J by 6 bases, with 7 bases between. The CDR3 sequence is CASSLEDEKLFF. CDR3 sequence (DNA): TGTGCCAGCAGCCTTGAGGATGAAAAACTGTTTTTT.